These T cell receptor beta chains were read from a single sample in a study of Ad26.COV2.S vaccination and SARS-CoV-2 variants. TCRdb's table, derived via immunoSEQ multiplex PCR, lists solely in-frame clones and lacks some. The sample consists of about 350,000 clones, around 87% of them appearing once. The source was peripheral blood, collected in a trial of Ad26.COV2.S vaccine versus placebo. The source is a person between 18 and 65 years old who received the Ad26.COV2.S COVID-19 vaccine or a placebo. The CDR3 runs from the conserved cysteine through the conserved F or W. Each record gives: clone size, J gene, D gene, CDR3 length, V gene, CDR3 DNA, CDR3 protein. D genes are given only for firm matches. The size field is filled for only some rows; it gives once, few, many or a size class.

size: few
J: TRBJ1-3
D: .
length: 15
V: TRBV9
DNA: TGTGCCAGCAGCCCCAACCCATTAGAGGGAAACACCATATATTTT
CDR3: CASSPNPLEGNTIYF

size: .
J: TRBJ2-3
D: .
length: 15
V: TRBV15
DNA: TGTGCCACCAGCGGCGACAGGTCGCGGACAGATACGCAGTATTTT
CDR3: CATSGDRSRTDTQYF

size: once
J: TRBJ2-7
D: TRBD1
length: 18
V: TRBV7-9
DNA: TGTGCCAGCAGCTCCCAGGGTATAGGACAGGGTATGATAAACGAGCAGTACTTC
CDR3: CASSSQGIGQGMINEQYF

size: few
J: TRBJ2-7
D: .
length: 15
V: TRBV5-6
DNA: TGTGCCAGCAGCCGGGGGGACAGAGCCTCCTACGAGCAGTACTTC
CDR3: CASSRGDRASYEQYF

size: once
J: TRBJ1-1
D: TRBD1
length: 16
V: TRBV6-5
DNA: TGTGCCAGCAGTTCCGGGGAGGGGGCAGGGAACACTGAAGCTTTCTTT
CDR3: CASSSGEGAGNTEAFF

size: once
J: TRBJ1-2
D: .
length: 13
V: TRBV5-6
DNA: TGTGCCAGCAGCTTTTACATAGGGGATGGCTACACCTTC
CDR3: CASSFYIGDGYTF

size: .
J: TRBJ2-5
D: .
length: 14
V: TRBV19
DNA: TGTGCCAGTAGTATATCCGTGGGTCAAGAGACCCAGTACTTC
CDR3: CASSISVGQETQYF

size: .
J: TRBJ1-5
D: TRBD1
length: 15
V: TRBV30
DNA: TGTGCCTGCTTACCCGGGACAGGGGTCAATCAGCCCCAGCATTTT
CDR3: CACLPGTGVNQPQHF

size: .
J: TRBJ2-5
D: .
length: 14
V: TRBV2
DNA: TGTGCCAGCAGTGATGGGCAGGGGAGAGAGACCCAGTACTTC
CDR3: CASSDGQGRETQYF

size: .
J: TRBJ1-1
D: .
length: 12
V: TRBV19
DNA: TGTGCCAGTAGGGACGTGAACACTGAAGCTTTCTTT
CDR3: CASRDVNTEAFF

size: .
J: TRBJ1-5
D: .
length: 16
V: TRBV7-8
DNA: TGTGCCACCTCAGGGGAAGCGCAGATCAGCAATCAGCCCCAGCATTTT
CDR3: CATSGEAQISNQPQHF

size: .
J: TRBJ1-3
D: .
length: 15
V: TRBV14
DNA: TGTGCCAGCAGCCGCGGACGCTCAGATCGGCGAACCATATATTTT
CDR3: CASSRGRSDRRTIYF

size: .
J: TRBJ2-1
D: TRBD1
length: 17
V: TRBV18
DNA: TGTGCCAGCTCCCAGTTTGGGACAGGGTTCTCCTACAATGAGCAGTTCTTC
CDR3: CASSQFGTGFSYNEQFF

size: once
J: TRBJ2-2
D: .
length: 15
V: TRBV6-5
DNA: TGTGCCACCGGGACCGAACCCACGAACACCGGGGAGCTGTTTTTT
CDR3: CATGTEPTNTGELFF

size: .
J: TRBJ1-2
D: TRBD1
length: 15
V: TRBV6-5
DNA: TGTGCCAGCAGACCCACAGGGGGCGCGGGCTATGGCTACACCTTC
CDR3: CASRPTGGAGYGYTF

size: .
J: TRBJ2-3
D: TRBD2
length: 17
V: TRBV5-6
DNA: TGTGCCAGCAGCCCACTTAGGACTAGCGGTAGCACAGATACGCAGTATTTT
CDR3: CASSPLRTSGSTDTQYF

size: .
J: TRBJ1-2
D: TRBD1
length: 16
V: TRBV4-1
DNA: TGCGCCAGCAGCCAGGGGACAGAGATTTTTAACTATGGCTACACCTTC
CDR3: CASSQGTEIFNYGYTF

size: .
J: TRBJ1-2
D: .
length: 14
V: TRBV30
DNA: TGTGCCTGGAGTGTAATTGGTCTTAATTATGGCTACACCTTC
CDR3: CAWSVIGLNYGYTF

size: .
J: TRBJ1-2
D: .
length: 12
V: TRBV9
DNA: TGTGCCAGCAGCGACTGGGGGGATGGCTACACCTTC
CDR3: CASSDWGDGYTF

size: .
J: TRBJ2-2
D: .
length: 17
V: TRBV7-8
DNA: TGTGCCAGCAGCTCCAGGAGGGCCTACCTGAACACCGGGGAGCTGTTTTTT
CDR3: CASSSRRAYLNTGELFF

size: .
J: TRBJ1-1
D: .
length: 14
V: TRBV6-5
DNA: TGTGCCAGCACCCCGGGGGGGTCGGGCACTGAAGCTTTCTTT
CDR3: CASTPGGSGTEAFF

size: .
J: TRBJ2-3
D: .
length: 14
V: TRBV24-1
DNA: TGTGCCACCAGTGATTCCAGTCCCACAGATACGCAGTATTTT
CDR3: CATSDSSPTDTQYF

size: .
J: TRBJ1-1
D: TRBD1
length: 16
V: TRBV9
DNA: TGTGCCAGCAGCGTAGAAGGGGCAGGGGGGAACACTGAAGCTTTCTTT
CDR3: CASSVEGAGGNTEAFF

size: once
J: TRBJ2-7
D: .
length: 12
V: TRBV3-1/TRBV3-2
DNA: TGTGCCAGCAGCCAAGGAATCGGCGAGCAGTACTTC
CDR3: CASSQGIGEQYF

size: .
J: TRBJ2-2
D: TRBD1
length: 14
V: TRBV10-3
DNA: TGTGCCATCAGTCTGAGGGGGCAGGACGGGGAGCTGTTTTTT
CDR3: CAISLRGQDGELFF

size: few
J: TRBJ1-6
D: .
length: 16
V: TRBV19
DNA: TGTGCCAGTAGTACCCAAGTGGGACGGGGTGGGTCACCCCTCCACTTT
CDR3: CASSTQVGRGGSPLHF

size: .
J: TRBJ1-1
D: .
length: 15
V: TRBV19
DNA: TGTGCCAGTAGTTTTCGGACGGAAATGAACACTGAAGCTTTCTTT
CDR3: CASSFRTEMNTEAFF

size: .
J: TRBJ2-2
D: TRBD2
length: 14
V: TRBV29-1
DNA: TGCAGCGTCTCCGGGACTAGCGACACCGGGGAGCTGTTTTTT
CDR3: CSVSGTSDTGELFF

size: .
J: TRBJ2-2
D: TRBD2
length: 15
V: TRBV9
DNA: TGTGCCAGCAGCACGGGGACTAGCGGGGTCGGGGAGCTGTTTTTT
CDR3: CASSTGTSGVGELFF

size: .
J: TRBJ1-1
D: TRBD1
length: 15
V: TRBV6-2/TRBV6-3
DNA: TGTGCCAGCAGTTACCCCACAGGGGGAGTCACTGAAGCTTTCTTT
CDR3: CASSYPTGGVTEAFF

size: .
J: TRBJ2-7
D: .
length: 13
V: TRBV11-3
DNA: TGTGCCAGCAGCGACTCAGCCTCCTACGAGCAGTACTTC
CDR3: CASSDSASYEQYF

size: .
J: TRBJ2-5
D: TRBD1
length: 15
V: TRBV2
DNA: TGTGCCAGCAGGGGACAGGGGGCTGGTCGAGAGACCCAGTACTTC
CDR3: CASRGQGAGRETQYF

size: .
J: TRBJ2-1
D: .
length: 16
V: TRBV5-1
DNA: TGCGCCAGCAGCTTTACAGCGATGAGCTCCTACAATGAGCAGTTCTTC
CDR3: CASSFTAMSSYNEQFF

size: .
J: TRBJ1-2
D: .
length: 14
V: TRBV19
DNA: TGTGCCAGTAGTGCCAGGGGTCAGGGCTATGGCTACACCTTC
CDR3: CASSARGQGYGYTF

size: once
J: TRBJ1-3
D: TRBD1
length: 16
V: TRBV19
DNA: TGTGCCAGTAGTAACTACCGGACAGGTCCTGGAAACACCATATATTTT
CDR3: CASSNYRTGPGNTIYF

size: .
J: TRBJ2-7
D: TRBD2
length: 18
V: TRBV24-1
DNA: TGTGCCACCAGTGATTTGGAGGTAGCGGGCACAAACGGGTACGAGCAGTACTTC
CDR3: CATSDLEVAGTNGYEQYF

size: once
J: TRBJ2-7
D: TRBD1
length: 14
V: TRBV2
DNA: TGTGCCAGCAGAGACAGGGGGACCTCCTACGAGCAGTACTTC
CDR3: CASRDRGTSYEQYF

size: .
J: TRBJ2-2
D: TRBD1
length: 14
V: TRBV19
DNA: TGTGCCAGTAGTATTGAGGGGGCGACCGGGGAGCTGTTTTTT
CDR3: CASSIEGATGELFF

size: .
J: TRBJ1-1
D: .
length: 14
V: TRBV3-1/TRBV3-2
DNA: TGTGCCAGCAGCCAACCTGAATGGATTCCTGAAGCTTTCTTT
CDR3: CASSQPEWIPEAFF

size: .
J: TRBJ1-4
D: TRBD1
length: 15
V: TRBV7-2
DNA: TGTGCCAGCAGCTTTCGCAGGGGGCCTGTTGAAAAACTGTTTTTT
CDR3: CASSFRRGPVEKLFF

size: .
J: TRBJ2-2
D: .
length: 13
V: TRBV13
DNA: TGTGCCAGCAGCCCCCAGGTTACCGGGGAGCTGTTTTTT
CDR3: CASSPQVTGELFF

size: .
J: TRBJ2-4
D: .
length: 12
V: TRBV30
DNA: TGTGCCTGGAGTGTCGACTATCACATTCAGTACTTC
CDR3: CAWSVDYHIQYF

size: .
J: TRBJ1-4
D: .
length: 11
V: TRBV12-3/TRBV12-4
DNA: TGTGCCAGCAGTCCTAATGAAAAACTGTTTTTT
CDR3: CASSPNEKLFF

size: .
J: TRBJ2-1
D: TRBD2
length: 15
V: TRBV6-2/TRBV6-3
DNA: TGTGCCAGCAGTCGCGGGACTAGCGTATCCTATGAGCAGTTCTTC
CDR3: CASSRGTSVSYEQFF

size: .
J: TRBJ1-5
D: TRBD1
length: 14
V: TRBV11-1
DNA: TGTGCCAGCAGCCGGACAGGGAGGAATCAGCCCCAGCATTTT
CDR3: CASSRTGRNQPQHF

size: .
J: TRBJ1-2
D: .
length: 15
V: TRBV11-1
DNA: TGTGCCAGCAGCCCAGAGACAGATGCTAACTATGGCTACACCTTC
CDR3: CASSPETDANYGYTF

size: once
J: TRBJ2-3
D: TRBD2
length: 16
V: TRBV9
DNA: TGTGCCAGCTCAAACGGACTAGAAGCGAGCACAGATACGCAGTATTTT
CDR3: CASSNGLEASTDTQYF

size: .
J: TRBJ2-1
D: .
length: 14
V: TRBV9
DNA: TGTGCCAGCAGCGTCCGGGATACTAACAATGAGCAGTTCTTC
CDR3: CASSVRDTNNEQFF

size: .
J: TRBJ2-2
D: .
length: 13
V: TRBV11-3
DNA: TGTGCCAGCAGCTTGGTTAACACCGGGGAGCTGTTTTTT
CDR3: CASSLVNTGELFF

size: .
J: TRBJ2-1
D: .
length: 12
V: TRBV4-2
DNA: TGTGCCAGCAGCCAAGAGCGGAATGAGCAGTTCTTC
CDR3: CASSQERNEQFF

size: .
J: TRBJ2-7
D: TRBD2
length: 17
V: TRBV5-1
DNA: TGCGCCAGCAGCTTAGGACTAGCGGGGGTATCCCCCTACGAGCAGTACTTC
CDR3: CASSLGLAGVSPYEQYF

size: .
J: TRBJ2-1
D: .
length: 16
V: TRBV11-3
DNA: TGTGCCAGCAGCTTAGATGGGGGCCGCTCCTACAATGAGCAGTTCTTC
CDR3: CASSLDGGRSYNEQFF

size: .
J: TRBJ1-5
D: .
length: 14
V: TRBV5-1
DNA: TGCGCCAGCAGCTTGGGGGGAAACAATCAGCCCCAGCATTTT
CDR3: CASSLGGNNQPQHF

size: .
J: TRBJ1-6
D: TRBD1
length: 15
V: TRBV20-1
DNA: TGCAGTGCTAGTGACAGGGGGCTACTTAATTCACCCCTCCACTTT
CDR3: CSASDRGLLNSPLHF

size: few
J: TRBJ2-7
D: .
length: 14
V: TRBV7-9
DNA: TGTGCCAGCAGCTCCCTTCCAAGCTCCTACGAGCAGTACTTC
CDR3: CASSSLPSSYEQYF

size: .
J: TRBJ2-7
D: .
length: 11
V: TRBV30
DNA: TGTGCCTGGGGGAGCACCTACGAGCAGTACTTC
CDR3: CAWGSTYEQYF

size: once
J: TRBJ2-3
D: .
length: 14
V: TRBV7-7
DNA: TGTGCTAGCAGCTTAGGGGTCGCAGCAGATACGCAGTATTTT
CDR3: CASSLGVAADTQYF